The next 12 T cell receptor beta chains were all read from a single sample in a study of T cell responses to AZD1222 COVID-19 vaccine. Method: immunoSEQ multiplex PCR; TCRdb's copy keeps in-frame clones and lacks some. The repertoire holds some 190,000 clones, approximately 92% seen once, with about 1.2% in the top ten. The sample consisted of peripheral blood, taken on day 0 of AZD1222 vaccination. Every receptor here comes from an adult in good health.

V is TRBV7-2 and J is TRBJ2-1, with a possible D match to TRBD2 (5 bases). V lost 10 bases to trimming and J lost 9 bases, with 16 bases between them. CDR1 is SGHTA, CDR2 FQGNSA, per germline. This CDR3 region has 12 residues. Here the CDR3 reads CATRGGPGEQFF. CDR3 nucleotide sequence: TGTGCCACCCGGGGTGGACCGGGTGAGCAGTTCTTC.

This CDR3 reads CASTERGLSGNTIYF. In DNA, the CDR3 is TGTGCCAGCACCGAACGGGGGCTCTCTGGAAACACCATATATTTT. V and J are TRBV6-6 and TRBJ1-3; maybe TRBD1 (6 bases). This CDR3 spans 15 amino acids. V lost 7 bases and J 0 bases, leaving 13 bases between the germline ends. CDR1 and CDR2 (germline): MNHNY, SVGAGI (reference sequence).

The genes are TRBV27 and TRBJ1-6; no definite D call. The CDR3 has 12 residues. With 5 bases removed from V and 8 bases from J, the gap between germline ends came to 7 bases. CDR1 is MNHEY, CDR2 SMNVEV, per germline (reference sequence). The chain's CDR3 is CASSLLDSPLHF. CDR3 coding DNA: TGTGCCAGCAGTCTTTTAGATTCACCCCTCCACTTT.

This clone was detected only once. The chain carries TRBV6-5 and TRBJ2-1, with 9 bases identical to TRBD2. Germline V gene sequence: CDR1 MNHEY, CDR2 SVGAGI. CDR3 length: 15 residues. J lost 0 bases, V lost 7 bases, and 4 bases had no gene match. The CDR3 DNA reads TGTGCCAGCATAGCAGCGGGGGGCTCCTACAATGAGCAGTTCTTC. Translated: CASIAAGGSYNEQFF.

V gene TRBV28 combines with J gene TRBJ1-5; possible D gene TRBD1, 5 bases. CDR1 and CDR2 (germline): MDHEN, SYDVKM. CDR3 length: 17 amino acids. Trimming pared 5 bases from V and 0 bases from J, leaving 17 bases between. The CDR3 DNA is TGTGCCAGCAGTCCCCATATGACAGCCTTTAGCAATCAGCCCCAGCATTTT. Residues: CASSPHMTAFSNQPQHF.

The rearrangement links TRBV3-1 (or the pseudogene TRBV3-2) to TRBJ2-2; 14 nucleotides align to TRBD2. The trim removed 4 bases at V and 0 bases at J, leaving 4 bases unmatched. Per the germline V gene, CDR1 is LGHDT and CDR2 is YNNKEL (reference sequence). The CDR3 consists of 18 residues. CDR3 amino acids: CASSRTSGGTTNTGELFF. Here the CDR3 DNA reads TGTGCCAGCAGCCGGACTAGCGGGGGGACAACGAACACCGGGGAGCTGTTTTTT.

CDR3 sequence: CASSLGQAIMNTEAFF. For the CDR3, the DNA is TGCGCCAGCAGCTTAGGACAGGCGATCATGAACACTGAAGCTTTCTTT. The chain employs TRBV5-1 and TRBJ1-1, with TRBD1 matching over 7 bases. With 2 bases clipped from V and 0 bases from J, the junction kept 7 bases outside the gene matches. Germline V gives CDR1 SGHRS, CDR2 YFSETQ. The CDR3 is made up of 16 amino acids.

The CDR3 region is CASSTRTEINTGELFF. The CDR3 nucleotides read TGTGCCAGCAGCACACGGACAGAGATCAACACCGGGGAGCTGTTTTTT. The V gene is TRBV9, the J gene TRBJ2-2; the D gene is possibly TRBD1 (6 bases). The CDR3 runs 16 residues. Trimming shortened V by 4 bases and J by 2 bases, and 15 bases separated the two germline ends. Germline CDR1 is SGDLS and CDR2 is YYNGEE. The full variable domain, its missing parts supplied by reference TRBV9 and TRBJ2-2, is DSGVTQTPKHLITATGQRVTLRCSPRSGDLSVYWYQQSLDQGLQFLIQYYNGEERAKGNILERFSAQQFPDLHSELNLSSLELGDSALYFCASSTRTEINTGELFFGEGSRLTVL.

The chain employs TRBV7-9 and TRBJ1-5; TRBD1 aligns across 9 bases. This CDR3 comprises 15 residues. Germline CDR1 and CDR2: SEHNR and FQNEAQ (reference sequence). Trimming removed 5 bases from V and 4 bases from J; junction bases left unmatched: 6. The CDR3 nucleotides are TGTGCCAGCAGCCCCGGGACAGGGTTGAATCAGCCCCAGCATTTT. Translated: CASSPGTGLNQPQHF.

CDR3 DNA: TGTGCCAGCTCACCGGGACAGTTCCACGAGCAGTACTTC. This sequence encodes CASSPGQFHEQYF. The chain employs TRBV18 and TRBJ2-7; 7 nucleotides align to TRBD1. Losses at the gene ends were 3 bases for V and 5 bases for J; bases not matched to a gene: 4. In germline, CDR1 is KGHSH, CDR2 LQKENI. This CDR3 is 13 amino acids long.

J is TRBJ1-2 and V is TRBV7-3, with 7 positions matching TRBD1. The V and J ends lost 5 bases and 6 bases, in that order; junction bases with no gene match: 9. CDR1 is SGHTA and CDR2 is FQGTGA in the germline V gene. The CDR3 is 14 amino acids. CDR3 loop: CASSPSTGMDGYTF. Here the CDR3 DNA reads TGTGCCAGCAGCCCTTCGACAGGGATGGATGGCTACACCTTC.

This chain links TRBV5-4 with TRBJ2-7, with D tentatively TRBD2 (5 bases). V was trimmed by 3 bases and J by 3 bases, leaving 10 bases between them. The CDR3 loop spans 13 amino acids. Germline CDR1 SGHNT, CDR2 YYREEE (reference sequence). In DNA, the CDR3 is TGTGCCAGCAGCTCCGGGGAGAGCTACGAGCAGTACTTC. Translation gives CASSSGESYEQYF.